These T cell receptor beta chains were read from a single sample in a study of CXCR3-negative and CXCR3-positive naive CD8 T cells. TCRdb reanalyzed the 5' RACE reads and collapses them to one entry per CDR3 protein, without DNA. Its table lists 8,200 or so distinct CDR3 sequences. The sequenced sample consisted of naive CXCR3+ CD8+ T cells from blood. Receptors were obtained from a human donor in good health. Some clones in this sample may be carry-over from other donors' samples. Each CDR3 is given with its conserved first and last residue. Some rows have no size entry. The others give once, few or many, or a class for an expanded clone.

len	v_gene	abundance	j_gene	CDR3aa
15	TRBV29-1	.	TRBJ2-1	CSVDFRGQGVSEQFF
16	TRBV29-1	medium-sized	TRBJ2-1	CSVEVLLAGYYNEQFF
15	TRBV19	medium-sized	TRBJ2-1	CASSQAGGPYNEQFF
16	TRBV7-2	medium-sized	TRBJ2-7	CASSSGIGQGAYEQYF
14	TRBV6-5	.	TRBJ2-2	CASSRGTAPGELFF
14	TRBV19	medium-sized	TRBJ1-2	CASSIAGRVYGYTF
16	TRBV27	medium-sized	TRBJ2-6	CASSLLGARGANVLTF
15	TRBV20-1	medium-sized	TRBJ2-7	CSARDWAENLREQYF
15	TRBV29-1	.	TRBJ1-1	CSVDHWDRGNTEAFF
17	TRBV28	.	TRBJ2-2	CASSPEGRQGLTGELFF
13	TRBV29-1	.	TRBJ2-3	CSVRTAGIDTQYF
16	TRBV18	.	TRBJ2-1	CASSPRADQIYNEQFF
13	TRBV27	.	TRBJ1-1	CASSWDSNTEAFF
14	TRBV3-1	.	TRBJ2-7	CASSHEGWSYEKYF
15	TRBV19	.	TRBJ2-7	CASSYTLGLNLEQYF
17	TRBV4-1	medium-sized	TRBJ2-5	CASSQQGGADRRETQYF
17	TRBV10-3	.	TRBJ2-1	CAITKGLEYGVYNEQFF
14	TRBV2	.	TRBJ2-3	CASSPKWGTDTQYF
16	TRBV12-3/TRBV12-4	.	TRBJ1-2	CASSPTGGPAFYGYTF
16	TRBV20-1	large	TRBJ2-3	CSANPLLAGVLDTQYF
16	TRBV6-5	medium-sized	TRBJ2-3	CASSIGLAGSTDTQYF
13	TRBV19	.	TRBJ2-4	CASSIYGENIQYF
16	TRBV20-1	.	TRBJ2-1	CSARDLLLVVNYEQFF
14	TRBV29-1	.	TRBJ2-1	CSGVLLAGDGRQFF
13	TRBV7-9	.	TRBJ2-7	CASSLPGQFEQYF
14	TRBV29-1	.	TRBJ2-7	CSVEVRGADYEQYF
15	TRBV12-5	medium-sized	TRBJ1-1	CASGLDRQGFTEAFF
15	TRBV29-1	.	TRBJ1-3	CSVAGLPEEGNTIYF
15	TRBV7-2	.	TRBJ2-2	CASSDLRGHVGELFF
15	TRBV25-1	.	TRBJ2-5	CASSAGGGPGETQYF
14	TRBV5-4	.	TRBJ2-5	CASSLVLAEETQYF